The 14 T cell receptor beta chains reported below all come from one sample, sequenced in a study of identical twins. In TCRdb, the 5' RACE reads were re-called with MiXCR into one record per CDR3 protein. This sample has about 150,000 distinct CDR3 sequences, with roughly 3.5% found just once. The specimen was memory T cells sorted from blood. Receptor source: a man between 18 and 29 years old in good health.

This clonotype was found many times. This chain connects TRBV7-8 to TRBJ2-3, with 9 bases lining up with TRBD2. V lost 6 bases, J lost 7 bases, and 14 bases stayed unmatched. This CDR3 is built from 16 residues. From germline, CDR1 is SGHVS and CDR2 FQNEAQ. CDR3: CASRPSWREGLNTQYF. CDR3 nucleotide sequence: TGTGCCAGCAGGCCCTCCTGGCGGGAGGGCCTAAATACGCAGTATTTT.

This clonotype showed up many times. The gene calls are TRBV20-1 and TRBJ2-1, with D unresolved. Between the trimmed V and J ends, which lost 2 bases and 10 bases, there was a span of 15 bases. CDR1 and CDR2 from the germline V gene are DFQATT and SNEGSKA (reference sequence). The CDR3 extends over 13 amino acids. The DNA of the CDR3 is TGCAGTGCTAGACCGCCCCGACTGGGGGAGCAGTTCTTC. Translated, it gives CSARPPRLGEQFF.

V gene TRBV2 combines with J gene TRBJ2-3; 11 bases map to TRBD1. CDR1 and CDR2 from the germline V gene are SNHLY and FYNNEI. Trimming removed 5 bases from V and 4 bases from J; junction bases left unmatched: 5. This CDR3 contains 15 residues. This CDR3 reads CASSFPGQGADTQYF. DNA for the CDR3: TGTGCCAGCAGTTTCCCGGGACAGGGGGCAGATACGCAGTATTTT. The full variable domain, rest sourced from reference TRBV2 and TRBJ2-3, is EPEVTQTPSHQVTQMGQEVILRCVPISNHLYFYWYRQILGQKVEFLVSFYNNEISEKSEIFDDQFSVERPDGSNFTLKIRSTKLEDSAMYFCASSFPGQGADTQYFGPGTRLTVL.

At least ten counts were recorded for this clonotype. The rearrangement uses TRBV5-1 and TRBJ1-5; D may be TRBD1 (5 bases). The V end was cut by 2 bases, the J end by 1 base, with 13 bases between. Germline CDR1 is SGHRS and CDR2 is YFSETQ. The CDR3 runs to 16 residues. The CDR3, as DNA: TGCGCCAGCAGCTTAACCGGGACCGAGAGCAATCAGCCCCAGCATTTT. Its translation is CASSLTGTESNQPQHF.

This clonotype occurred many times. This chain connects TRBV20-1 to TRBJ2-1, with 11 bases that match TRBD2. Germline V gene lookup returns CDR1 DFQATT and CDR2 SNEGSKA (reference sequence). V lost 0 bases, J lost 8 bases, and 6 bases stayed unmatched. The CDR3 consists of 15 residues. This CDR3 is CSARDQVAGGHEQFF. CDR3 sequence (DNA): TGCAGTGCTAGAGATCAAGTAGCGGGAGGGCATGAGCAGTTCTTC.

This clonotype was picked up many times. V usage is TRBV3-1 and J usage is TRBJ2-5; D possibly corresponds to TRBD2 (6 bases). Germline V gene data show CDR1 as LGHDT and CDR2 as YNNKEL (reference sequence). V lost 2 bases, J lost 1 base, and 14 bases lay in between. The length of the CDR3 is 16 residues. In DNA form, the CDR3 reads TGTGCCAGCAGCCAACCCTCTCGCGGGGTCCAAGAGACCCAGTACTTC. Amino acid sequence: CASSQPSRGVQETQYF.

This clonotype has a count of ten or more. The rearrangement joins TRBV9 to TRBJ2-1; maybe TRBD1 (6 bases). The CDR3 loop spans 16 amino acids. CDR1 is SGDLS, CDR2 YYNGEE, per germline. V gave up 3 bases and J gave up 7 bases, with 20 bases separating them. CDR3 bases: TGTGCCAGCAGCGCCCGCCAGGGACACCGAGGGAATGAGCAGTTCTTC. Translation: CASSARQGHRGNEQFF.

This clonotype was counted ten times or more. The chain links TRBV6-2 or TRBV6-3 to TRBJ1-5; weak D call: TRBD1 (5 bases). V was shortened by 7 bases and J by 6 bases, with 13 bases between the two germline ends. The V gene's germline CDR1 is MNHEY and CDR2 SVGEGT. The CDR3 has 13 residues. The CDR3 DNA reads as TGTGCCAGCACTCCCGGGGGGGGTCAGCCCCAGCATTTT. It is translated as CASTPGGGQPQHF.

In its sample, this clonotype was seen many times. The chain joins TRBV20-1 to TRBJ2-5; 8 bases are shared with TRBD2. The CDR3 is made up of 16 amino acids. V lost 0 bases to trimming and J lost 2 bases; unmatched junction nucleotides: 8. The germline CDR1 and CDR2 sequences are DFQATT and SNEGSKA (reference sequence). For the CDR3, the DNA is TGCAGTGCTAGAGATTTTTTACTAGCGGTGCAAGAGACCCAGTACTTC. Residues: CSARDFLLAVQETQYF.

This clonotype was counted ten times or more. The gene calls are TRBV18 and TRBJ2-3; D call uncertain. The CDR3 has 15 residues. V gave up 1 base and J gave up 3 bases, with 11 bases separating them. CDR1 is KGHSH and CDR2 is LQKENI in the germline V gene. CDR3 loop: CASSPLGEGTDTQYF. For the CDR3, the DNA is TGTGCCAGCTCACCACTGGGCGAAGGGACAGATACGCAGTATTTT.

This clonotype came up many times. This chain uses TRBV20-1 with TRBJ2-1; 11 bases are a match to TRBD2. Germline trimming cut 2 bases from V and 7 bases from J; bases unmatched to any gene: 7. Germline CDR1 is DFQATT and CDR2 is SNEGSKA (reference sequence). CDR3 length: 15 amino acids. The CDR3 DNA reads as TGCAGTGCTAGAACTAGCGGGAGCCTGTGGAATGAGCAGTTCTTC. Translation: CSARTSGSLWNEQFF.

This clonotype was picked up many times. The chain recombines TRBV15 with TRBJ2-1; D is undetermined. The ends were cut back, 8 bases at V and 12 bases at J, with 14 bases in the middle. Per germline, CDR1 LNHNV and CDR2 YYDKDF (reference sequence). CDR3 length equals 11 residues. The CDR3 DNA sequence: TGTGCCACCGGACCGGATAAGGTGCAGTTCTTC. The encoded protein is CATGPDKVQFF.

This clonotype was seen ten or more times. The genes are TRBV5-5 and TRBJ1-3, with D hard to call. The germline gives CDR1 SGHKS, CDR2 YYEKEE (reference sequence). CDR3 length equals 15 residues. Trimming stripped 7 bases from V and 2 bases from J, with 16 bases between. The CDR3 protein is CASCELPRPGNTIYF. CDR3 nucleotide sequence: TGTGCCAGCTGCGAACTCCCTAGGCCTGGAAACACCATATATTTT.

This clonotype was recorded many times. The rearrangement joins TRBV12-3 or TRBV12-4 to TRBJ2-1; D call uncertain. Trimming stripped 7 bases from V and 6 bases from J, with 10 bases between. The CDR3 is 12 residues long. CDR3 protein: CASTMGPNEQFF. CDR3 DNA sequence: TGTGCCAGCACCATGGGCCCCAATGAGCAGTTCTTC.